This TCR beta chain came from a study of T cells in Graves' hyperthyroidism and ophthalmopathy (dated by TCRdb to the late 2010s). For the study in its entirety: Peripheral blood samples were taken at the time of initial diagnosis, prior to any treatment. TCR V-J signatures able to tell the groups apart were searched for in a discovery cohort of more than 90 patients, of whom under 45 had Graves' ophthalmopathy and roughly 58 had stable Graves' hyperthyroidism. Prospective prediction of ophthalmopathy was tested in an independent validation cohort of 18 to 20 hyperthyroidism patients and around 16 patients who later progressed to ophthalmopathy. The approximately 100 discovery patients were randomly split 7:3 into training and test sets. The study also compared thyroid tissue and blood T-cell repertoires from about 6 Graves' hyperthyroidism patients. Once sampling was done, hyperthyroidism patients were given methimazole at a starting dose of 30 mg daily, whereas ophthalmopathy patients were given high-dose intravenous methylprednisolone. TCR Vbeta CDR3 sequencing of 135 peripheral blood samples (approximately 44 ophthalmopathy, 75 or so hyperthyroidism and roughly 17 progressor patients) is reported in the paper. What the research found in general, with its limitations: No statistical method was used to fix the sample size in advance, and group allocation was not hidden from the investigators. In validation, the model predicted progression to ophthalmopathy with 65% to 71% sensitivity and about 73% specificity, a median of around 6.6 months before onset. Most expanded thyroid clonotypes (frequency above 0.001) were also detected in blood, a finding suggesting that blood repertoires may reflect thyroid immune responses. In cross-validation, a model built on a 13 V-J signature told ophthalmopathy apart from stable hyperthyroidism with 85% to 90% sensitivity and about 81% specificity, and in testing the same model reached 80%/75%.

The TCR beta CDR3 regions were amplified from RNA transcripts. A first-round RT-PCR of the TCR CDR3 used the HTBI primer set with the Qiagen OneStep RT-PCR kit. A second multiplex PCR round built the libraries, followed by size selection and purification. The libraries were sequenced on an Illumina HiSeq2000 using paired-end 100 bp reads. The authors processed their data as follows. Raw data were processed with SOAPnuke, discarding reads with adapters, uncalled bases, mean Phred below 15, or no exact constant-primer or identifier match. COPE v1.2.5 was used to merge the high-quality paired reads, and each unique nucleotide sequence was defined as a clonotype. MiTCR v1.1 was used to align the clonotypes against IMGT TRBV, TRBD and TRBJ reference segments. Analysis was restricted to V-J combinations with a frequency above 0.0001, which covered approximately 99% of repertoires. A TCS score was defined as the ratio of F50 (clonal expansion) to E x V (chaos), with BLOSUM62-based TCRdist applied between CDR3 peptides within each V-J. Welch's t-statistics and random forest reduced fewer than 550 V-J features to fewer than 15, which were used in a naive Bayes classifier (R e1071). TCRdb reran the public reads through fastp at Q25 and MiXCR, keeping productive beta chains. Rows with one shared CDR3 protein collapse into an entry with the most common genes and DNA. These V and J calls derive from TCRdb rather than the authors' analysis. The table for this sample lists 650,000 to 850,000 distinct CDR3 sequences; approximately 19% of them were counted only once. Jointly, the top ten make up roughly a sixth of the sample.

At the junction V is shortened by 4 bases and J by 4 bases, with 19 bases in between. CDR3 length: 17 amino acids, cysteine to phenylalanine. CDR3 DNA only is kept here, 51 bases in frame from base 1. In the germline V gene, CDR1 corresponds to KGHSH and CDR2 to LQKENI. In its sample, this clonotype was seen many times. Its antigen has not been determined. No qualities accompany the bases; no much larger clone lies one base away. Hyperthyroidism patients were aged 18 to 65 years and newly diagnosed, with disease duration of less than 2 months. Patients with uncontrolled infections, other autoimmune diseases, pregnancy or lactation were excluded. Diagnoses were established on the basis of clinical symptoms, serum thyroxine and TRAb, thyroid ultrasound, and orbital computed tomography. Blood from progressor patients was collected at the time of first diagnosis with hyperthyroidism, before any ophthalmopathy symptoms had appeared. Ficoll-Paque density gradient centrifugation was used to isolate PBMCs from around 9.1 ml of fresh peripheral blood. Progressor patients were initially diagnosed with Graves' hyperthyroidism and developed ophthalmopathy during follow-up. Trizol reagent was used to extract total RNA, and RNA quality was then checked on an Agilent 2100 Bioanalyzer.

The specimen sequenced was blood. This receptor was identified in a woman aged 50 to 60 with Graves' hyperthyroidism that later progressed to Graves' ophthalmopathy. The rearrangement joined TRBV18 to TRBJ1-4; tentative D gene TRBD1, with 6 bases matching. Here is the DNA: TGTGCCAGCTCACAAAACGAAGCTGGACAGATTAATGAAAAACTGTTTTTT. This is translated as CASSQNEAGQINEKLFF.